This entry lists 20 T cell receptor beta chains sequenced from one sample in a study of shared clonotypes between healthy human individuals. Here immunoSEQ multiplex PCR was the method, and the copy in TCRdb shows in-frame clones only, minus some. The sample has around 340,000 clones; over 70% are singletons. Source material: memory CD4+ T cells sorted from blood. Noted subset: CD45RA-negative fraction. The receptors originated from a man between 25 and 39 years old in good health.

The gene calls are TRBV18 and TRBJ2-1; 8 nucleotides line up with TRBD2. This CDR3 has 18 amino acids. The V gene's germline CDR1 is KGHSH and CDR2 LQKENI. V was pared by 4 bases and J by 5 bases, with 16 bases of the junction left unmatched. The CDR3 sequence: CASSHSIGRVKSHNEQFF. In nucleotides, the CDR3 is TGTGCCAGCTCACATTCTATCGGGAGGGTGAAATCGCACAATGAGCAGTTCTTC.

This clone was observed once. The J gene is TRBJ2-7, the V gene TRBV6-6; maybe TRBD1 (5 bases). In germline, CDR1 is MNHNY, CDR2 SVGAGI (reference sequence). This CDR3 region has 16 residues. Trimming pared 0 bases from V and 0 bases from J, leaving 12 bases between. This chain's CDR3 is CASSYSKGWGSYEQYF. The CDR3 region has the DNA TGTGCCAGCAGTTACTCGAAGGGGTGGGGCTCCTACGAGCAGTACTTC.

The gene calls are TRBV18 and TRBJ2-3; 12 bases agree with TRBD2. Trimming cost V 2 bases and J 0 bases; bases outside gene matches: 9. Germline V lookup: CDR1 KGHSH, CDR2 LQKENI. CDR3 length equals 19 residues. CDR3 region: CASSPVALTSGRSTDTQYF. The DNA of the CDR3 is TGTGCCAGCTCACCAGTAGCGTTGACTAGCGGGAGAAGCACAGATACGCAGTATTTT.

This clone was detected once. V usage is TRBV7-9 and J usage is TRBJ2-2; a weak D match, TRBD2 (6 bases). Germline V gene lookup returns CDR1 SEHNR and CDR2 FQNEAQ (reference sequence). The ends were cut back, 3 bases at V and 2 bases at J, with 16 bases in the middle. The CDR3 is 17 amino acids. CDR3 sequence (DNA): TGTGCCAGCAGCTTTCCGGGGGTCGGCCAAAACACCGGGGAGCTGTTTTTT. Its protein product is CASSFPGVGQNTGELFF.

DNA of the CDR3: TGTGCCAGCAGTTTGGGGGGAGGCGACGAGCAGTACTTC. Protein: CASSLGGGDEQYF. The genes are TRBV28 and TRBJ2-7, with D perhaps TRBD2 (6 bases). The CDR3 consists of 13 residues. The germline V gene encodes CDR1 MDHEN and CDR2 SYDVKM. Trimming removed 3 bases at V and 5 bases at J, with 11 bases between.

CDR3 coding DNA: TGTGCCAGCAGTGGACAGGTTGCTTTTGAGGGCTACACCTTC. Amino acids: CASSGQVAFEGYTF. The chain uses TRBV2 and TRBJ1-2; tentative D call: TRBD1 (6 bases). Trimming cost V 4 bases and J 8 bases, with 17 bases left between them. The CDR3 extends over 14 amino acids. Germline V gene data show CDR1 as SNHLY and CDR2 as FYNNEI.

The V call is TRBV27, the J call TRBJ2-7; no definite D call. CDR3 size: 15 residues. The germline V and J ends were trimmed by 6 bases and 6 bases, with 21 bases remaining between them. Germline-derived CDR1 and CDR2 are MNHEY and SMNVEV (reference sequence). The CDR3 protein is CASSPLTLVPLEQYF. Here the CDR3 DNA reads TGTGCCAGCAGCCCGTTAACCCTGGTCCCTCTCGAGCAGTACTTC.

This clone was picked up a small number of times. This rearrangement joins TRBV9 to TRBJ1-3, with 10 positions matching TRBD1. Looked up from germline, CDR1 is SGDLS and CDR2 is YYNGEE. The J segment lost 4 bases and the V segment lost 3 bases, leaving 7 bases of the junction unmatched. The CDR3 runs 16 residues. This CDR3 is CASSATGGFAGNTIYF. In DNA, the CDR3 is TGTGCCAGCAGCGCGACAGGGGGCTTCGCGGGAAACACCATATATTTT.

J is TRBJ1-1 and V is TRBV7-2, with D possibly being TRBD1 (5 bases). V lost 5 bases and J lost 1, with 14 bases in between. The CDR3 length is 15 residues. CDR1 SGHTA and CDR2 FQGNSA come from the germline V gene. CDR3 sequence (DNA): TGTGCCAGCAGCCCATGGGGGGGTCAGAACACTGAAGCTTTCTTT. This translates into CASSPWGGQNTEAFF.

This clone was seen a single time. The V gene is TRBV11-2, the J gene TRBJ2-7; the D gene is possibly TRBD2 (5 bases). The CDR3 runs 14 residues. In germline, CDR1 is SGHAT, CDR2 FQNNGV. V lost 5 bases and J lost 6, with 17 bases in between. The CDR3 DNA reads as TGTGCCAGCAGCCAGACACGAGGACGGGGCGAGCAGTACTTC. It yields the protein CASSQTRGRGEQYF.

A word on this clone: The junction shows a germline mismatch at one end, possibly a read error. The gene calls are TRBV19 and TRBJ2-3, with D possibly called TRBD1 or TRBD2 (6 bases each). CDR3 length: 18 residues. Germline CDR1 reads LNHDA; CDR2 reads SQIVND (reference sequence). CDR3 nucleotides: TGTGCCAGTAGTATAAGTTGGGGGGCTAGCAGAGGCACAGATACGCGGTATTTT. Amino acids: CASSISWGASRGTDTRYF.

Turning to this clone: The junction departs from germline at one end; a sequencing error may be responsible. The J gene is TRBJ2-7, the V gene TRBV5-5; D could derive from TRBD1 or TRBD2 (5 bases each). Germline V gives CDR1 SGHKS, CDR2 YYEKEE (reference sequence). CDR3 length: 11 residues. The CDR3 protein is CASSFQGRSIF. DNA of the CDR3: TGTGCCAGCAGCTTCCAGGGACGGAGTATTTTC.

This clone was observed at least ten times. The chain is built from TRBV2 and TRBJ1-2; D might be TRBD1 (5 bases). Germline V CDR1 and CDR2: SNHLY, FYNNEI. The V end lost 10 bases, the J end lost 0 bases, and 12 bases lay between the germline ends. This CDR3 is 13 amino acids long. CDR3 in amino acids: CAMTAEANYGYTF. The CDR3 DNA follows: TGTGCCATGACAGCTGAAGCTAACTATGGCTACACCTTC.

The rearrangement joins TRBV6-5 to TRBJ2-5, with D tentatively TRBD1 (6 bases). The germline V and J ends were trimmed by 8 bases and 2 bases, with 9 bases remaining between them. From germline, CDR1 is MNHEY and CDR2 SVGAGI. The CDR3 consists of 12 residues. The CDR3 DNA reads TGTGCCAGCGGCGGACAGCAAGAGACCCAGTACTTC. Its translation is CASGGQQETQYF.

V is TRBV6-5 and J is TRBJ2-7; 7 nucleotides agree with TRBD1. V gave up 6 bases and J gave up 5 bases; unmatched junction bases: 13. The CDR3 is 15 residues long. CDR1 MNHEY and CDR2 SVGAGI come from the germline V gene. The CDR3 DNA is TGTGCCAGCAGCTACCTCGCGACAGGGTTGAACGAGCAGTACTTC. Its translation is CASSYLATGLNEQYF.

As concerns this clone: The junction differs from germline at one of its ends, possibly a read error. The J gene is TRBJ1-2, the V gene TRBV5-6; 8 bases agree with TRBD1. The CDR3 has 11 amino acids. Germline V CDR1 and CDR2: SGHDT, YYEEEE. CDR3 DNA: TGTGCCAGCAGTTTTCCGGGACAGGAGATCTTC. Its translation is CASSFPGQEIF.

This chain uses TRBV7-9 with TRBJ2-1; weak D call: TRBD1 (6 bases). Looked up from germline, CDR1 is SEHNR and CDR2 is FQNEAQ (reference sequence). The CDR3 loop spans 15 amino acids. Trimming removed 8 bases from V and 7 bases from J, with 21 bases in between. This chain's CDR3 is CASFTPPGHINEQFF. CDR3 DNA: TGTGCCAGCTTCACCCCCCCGGGACATATAAATGAGCAGTTCTTC.

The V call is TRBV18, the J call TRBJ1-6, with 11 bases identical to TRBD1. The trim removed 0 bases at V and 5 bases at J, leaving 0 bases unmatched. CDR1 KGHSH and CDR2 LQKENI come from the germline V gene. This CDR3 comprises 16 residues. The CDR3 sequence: CASSPPGQGDNSPLHF. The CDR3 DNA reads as TGTGCCAGCTCACCACCGGGACAGGGGGATAATTCACCCCTCCACTTT.

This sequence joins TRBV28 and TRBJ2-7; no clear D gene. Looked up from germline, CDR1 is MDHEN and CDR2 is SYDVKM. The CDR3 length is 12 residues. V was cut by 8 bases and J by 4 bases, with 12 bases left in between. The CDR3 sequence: CASGVQRYEQYF. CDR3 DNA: TGTGCCAGCGGGGTGCAAAGGTACGAGCAGTACTTC. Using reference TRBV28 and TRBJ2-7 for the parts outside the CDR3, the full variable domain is DVKVTQSSRYLVKRTGEKVFLECVQDMDHENMFWYRQDPGLGLRLIYFSYDVKMKEKGDIPEGYSVSREKKERFSLILESASTNQTSMYLCASGVQRYEQYFGPGTRLTVT.

The CDR3 sequence is CASSWPGQGNTEAFF. CDR3 bases: TGTGCCAGCAGCTGGCCGGGACAGGGGAACACTGAAGCTTTCTTT. The chain is built from TRBV5-4 and TRBJ1-1, with TRBD1 matching 9 bases. V lost 3 bases to trimming and J lost 1 base; unmatched junction nucleotides: 4. The CDR3 length is 15 residues. CDR1 is SGHNT, CDR2 YYREEE, per germline (reference sequence). Together with reference TRBV5-4 and TRBJ1-1, the CDR3 gives the full variable domain: ETGVTQSPTHLIKTRGQQVTLRCSSQSGHNTVSWYQQALGQGPQFIFQYYREEENGRGNFPPRFSGLQFPNYSSELNVNALELDDSALYLCASSWPGQGNTEAFFGQGTRLTVV.